These T cell receptor beta chains were read from a single sample in a study of identical twins. One entry per CDR3 protein results from TCRdb running MiXCR on the 5' RACE reads. The repertoire has a few hundred thousand distinct CDR3 sequences, roughly 9% of them found once; the top ten carry over 7%. The sequenced sample consisted of naive T cells sorted from blood. Every receptor here comes from a woman aged 45-65 years in good health. The CDR3 runs from the conserved cysteine through the conserved F or W. Each record gives: CDR3 DNA, CDR3 protein, clone size, J gene, V gene, D gene. D genes are given only for firm matches. Size is omitted from some rows. Given values are once, few, many or a class for expanded clones.

CDR3nt: TGTGCCACCAGTGATCCCCGGGGAATAGCGGGAGACTACAATGAGCAGTTCTTC; CDR3aa: CATSDPRGIAGDYNEQFF; abundance: few; j_gene: TRBJ2-1; v_gene: TRBV24-1; d_gene: TRBD2
CDR3nt: TGTGCCAGCAGCTTAGTAGTATTAGCGGGAGGGGTCTATGAGCAGTTCTTC; CDR3aa: CASSLVVLAGGVYEQFF; abundance: many; j_gene: TRBJ2-1; v_gene: TRBV7-8; d_gene: TRBD2
CDR3nt: TGCGCCAGCAGCTTAGGGGGGTTGGGAGGACAAGAGACCCAGTACTTC; CDR3aa: CASSLGGLGGQETQYF; abundance: NA; j_gene: TRBJ2-5; v_gene: TRBV5-1; d_gene: NA
CDR3nt: TGTGCCAGCAACCTTGACAGGATACGCACTGAAGCTTTCTTT; CDR3aa: CASNLDRIRTEAFF; abundance: few; j_gene: TRBJ1-1; v_gene: TRBV7-3; d_gene: NA
CDR3nt: TGTGCCAGCAGTGGGGACCGGACGCACACTGAAGCTTTCTTT; CDR3aa: CASSGDRTHTEAFF; abundance: few; j_gene: TRBJ1-1; v_gene: TRBV2; d_gene: NA
CDR3nt: TGTGCCAGCCGGTTAGCGGGAGGGGGGCCCTCCTACAATGAGCAGTTCTTC; CDR3aa: CASRLAGGGPSYNEQFF; abundance: few; j_gene: TRBJ2-1; v_gene: TRBV12-3/TRBV12-4; d_gene: TRBD2
CDR3nt: TGCAGCGTTGAAGATGTCAGGAACGCGAACACCGGGGAGCTGTTTTTT; CDR3aa: CSVEDVRNANTGELFF; abundance: few; j_gene: TRBJ2-2; v_gene: TRBV29-1; d_gene: NA
CDR3nt: TGCAGCGTTGTCGGGAGGGGCTCTCGCGAGCAGTACTTC; CDR3aa: CSVVGRGSREQYF; abundance: NA; j_gene: TRBJ2-7; v_gene: TRBV29-1; d_gene: TRBD2
CDR3nt: TGTGCCAGCAGTTTTGGAGACGGCTATGGCTACACCTTC; CDR3aa: CASSFGDGYGYTF; abundance: few; j_gene: TRBJ1-2; v_gene: TRBV27; d_gene: NA
CDR3nt: TGTGCCACCAGTCCCGGGACTAGCGGGAGTTGGGATACGCAGTATTTT; CDR3aa: CATSPGTSGSWDTQYF; abundance: NA; j_gene: TRBJ2-3; v_gene: TRBV24-1; d_gene: TRBD2
CDR3nt: TGTGCCACCCGGGGAGTCAATAATTCACCCCTCCACTTT; CDR3aa: CATRGVNNSPLHF; abundance: NA; j_gene: TRBJ1-6; v_gene: TRBV3-1; d_gene: NA
CDR3nt: TGCAGAGCTCATGGCGGCCCGACCTACAATGAGCAGTTCTTC; CDR3aa: CRAHGGPTYNEQFF; abundance: NA; j_gene: TRBJ2-1; v_gene: TRBV20-1; d_gene: NA
CDR3nt: TGTGCCAGCATTCGGGACACATTAAATGAGCAGTTCTTC; CDR3aa: CASIRDTLNEQFF; abundance: many; j_gene: TRBJ2-1; v_gene: TRBV6-1; d_gene: NA
CDR3nt: TGCAGTGCTAGGGCCGGACTAGCGGGAGGTGTCACCGGGGAGCTGTTTTTT; CDR3aa: CSARAGLAGGVTGELFF; abundance: few; j_gene: TRBJ2-2; v_gene: TRBV20-1; d_gene: TRBD2
CDR3nt: TGTGCCAGCAGTTTGAGTTCCAAGGGGGGAGATCAGCCCCAGCATTTT; CDR3aa: CASSLSSKGGDQPQHF; abundance: few; j_gene: TRBJ1-5; v_gene: TRBV12-3/TRBV12-4; d_gene: NA
CDR3nt: TGCAGTGCTAGAGACAGGATCGGAGTGGTGCGGTACGAGCAGTACTTC; CDR3aa: CSARDRIGVVRYEQYF; abundance: few; j_gene: TRBJ2-7; v_gene: TRBV20-1; d_gene: NA
CDR3nt: TGTGCCAGCAGCCAAGAAGTAAATGAGCAGTTCTTC; CDR3aa: CASSQEVNEQFF; abundance: many; j_gene: TRBJ2-1; v_gene: TRBV4-2; d_gene: NA
CDR3nt: TGTGCCAGCAGTTTAAATACTGGAGCTTTCTTT; CDR3aa: CASSLNTGAFF; abundance: few; j_gene: TRBJ1-1; v_gene: TRBV12-3/TRBV12-4; d_gene: NA
CDR3nt: TGCAGTGCTAGATCCCAGCGCCGATTGATAGCCCCTCAAGAGACCCAGTACTTC; CDR3aa: CSARSQRRLIAPQETQYF; abundance: NA; j_gene: TRBJ2-5; v_gene: TRBV20-1; d_gene: NA
CDR3nt: TGTGCCAGCGCCGGAGGGACTAGCGTCGACTACAATGAGCAGTTCTTC; CDR3aa: CASAGGTSVDYNEQFF; abundance: NA; j_gene: TRBJ2-1; v_gene: TRBV9; d_gene: TRBD2
CDR3nt: TGCAGCGTTGAAATGGCCGGGGACGGAAAACTGTTTTTT; CDR3aa: CSVEMAGDGKLFF; abundance: NA; j_gene: TRBJ1-4; v_gene: TRBV29-1; d_gene: NA
CDR3nt: TGTGCCAGCAGCCCCGGGACAGGGGACCCTAACAATCAGCCCCAGCATTTT; CDR3aa: CASSPGTGDPNNQPQHF; abundance: NA; j_gene: TRBJ1-5; v_gene: TRBV7-9; d_gene: TRBD1
CDR3nt: TGCGCCAGCAGCCGTGGGGGATTACAAGAGACCCAGTACTTC; CDR3aa: CASSRGGLQETQYF; abundance: few; j_gene: TRBJ2-5; v_gene: TRBV5-1; d_gene: NA
CDR3nt: TGTGCCAGCAGTGTACTCCAGGGGAGCACTGAAGCTTTCTTT; CDR3aa: CASSVLQGSTEAFF; abundance: NA; j_gene: TRBJ1-1; v_gene: TRBV6-5; d_gene: NA
CDR3nt: TGCAGTGCTAGGCCGGGGGGAAGAACCTACGAGCAGTACTTC; CDR3aa: CSARPGGRTYEQYF; abundance: NA; j_gene: TRBJ2-7; v_gene: TRBV20-1; d_gene: TRBD2
CDR3nt: TGTGCCAGCAGCTTACGTCGGGGGGGCGACAATGAGCAGTTCTTC; CDR3aa: CASSLRRGGDNEQFF; abundance: many; j_gene: TRBJ2-1; v_gene: TRBV7-2; d_gene: TRBD2
CDR3nt: TGTGCCAGCAGCCAATCAGACGAGGGCGGTGGTGTTGGCTACACCTTC; CDR3aa: CASSQSDEGGGVGYTF; abundance: many; j_gene: TRBJ1-2; v_gene: TRBV4-2; d_gene: NA
CDR3nt: TGCGCCAGCAGCTTGGTCCAAGGACTAGCGGGAGCCAATGAGCAGTTCTTC; CDR3aa: CASSLVQGLAGANEQFF; abundance: many; j_gene: TRBJ2-1; v_gene: TRBV5-1; d_gene: TRBD2
CDR3nt: TGTGCCAGCAGCCAAAATTGGGCGGGAGGGCCCGTCTACAATGAGCAGTTCTTC; CDR3aa: CASSQNWAGGPVYNEQFF; abundance: NA; j_gene: TRBJ2-1; v_gene: TRBV3-1; d_gene: TRBD2
CDR3nt: TGTGCCAGCACCCCTAGCGGGAGTGTCTTCTACGAGCAGTACTTC; CDR3aa: CASTPSGSVFYEQYF; abundance: NA; j_gene: TRBJ2-7; v_gene: TRBV28; d_gene: TRBD2
CDR3nt: TGTGCCAGCAGCCACTCGATAGCGTCTCGAGAGACCCAGTACTTC; CDR3aa: CASSHSIASRETQYF; abundance: few; j_gene: TRBJ2-5; v_gene: TRBV4-2; d_gene: NA
CDR3nt: TGTGCCAGCTTGGCTGAAAAACTGTTTTTT; CDR3aa: CASLAEKLFF; abundance: few; j_gene: TRBJ1-4; v_gene: TRBV2; d_gene: NA
CDR3nt: TGCAGTGCGAGCAGGGACAGCCCGGGGACCCAGTACTTC; CDR3aa: CSASRDSPGTQYF; abundance: many; j_gene: TRBJ2-5; v_gene: TRBV20-1; d_gene: TRBD1
CDR3nt: TGCGCCAGCAGCCGAGTAGAGGGCACTGAAGCTTTCTTT; CDR3aa: CASSRVEGTEAFF; abundance: many; j_gene: TRBJ1-1; v_gene: TRBV4-1; d_gene: NA
CDR3nt: TGTGCCAGCAGTACTACAGGGGTTGGCACCGGGGAGCTGTTTTTT; CDR3aa: CASSTTGVGTGELFF; abundance: many; j_gene: TRBJ2-2; v_gene: TRBV6-5; d_gene: TRBD1